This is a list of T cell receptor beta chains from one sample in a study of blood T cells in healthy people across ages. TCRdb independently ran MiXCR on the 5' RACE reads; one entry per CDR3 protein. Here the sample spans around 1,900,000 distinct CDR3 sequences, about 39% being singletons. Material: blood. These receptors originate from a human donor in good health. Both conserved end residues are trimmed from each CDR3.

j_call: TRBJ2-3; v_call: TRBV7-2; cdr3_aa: ASSLIGGMATDTQY
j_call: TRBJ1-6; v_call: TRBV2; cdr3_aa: ASSTKKGSPLH
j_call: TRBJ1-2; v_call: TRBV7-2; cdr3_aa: ASSTRGQLNPYGYT
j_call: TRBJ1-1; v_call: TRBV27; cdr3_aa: ASIFLGGYTEAF
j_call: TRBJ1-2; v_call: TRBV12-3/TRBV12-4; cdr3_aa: ASSLALDGYT
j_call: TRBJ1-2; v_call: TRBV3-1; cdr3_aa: ASSQVGAGHGYT
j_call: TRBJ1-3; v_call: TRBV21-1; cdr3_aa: ASSKHQGNTIY
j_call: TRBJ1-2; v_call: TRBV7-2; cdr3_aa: ASSLSGSRYWDGYT
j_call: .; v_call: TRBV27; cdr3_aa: ASSNARRGGEQY
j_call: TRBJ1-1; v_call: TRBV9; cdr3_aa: ASSVEGGVGTEAF
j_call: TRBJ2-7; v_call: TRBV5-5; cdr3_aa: ASSRDFGYEQY
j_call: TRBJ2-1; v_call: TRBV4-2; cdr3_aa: ASSQDGGGQHNEQF
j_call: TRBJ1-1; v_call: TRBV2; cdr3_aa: ASRGDRLGAF
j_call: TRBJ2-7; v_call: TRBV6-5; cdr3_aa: ASRGQGTFVYEQY
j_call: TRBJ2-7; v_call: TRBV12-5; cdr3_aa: ASGPDSYYEQY
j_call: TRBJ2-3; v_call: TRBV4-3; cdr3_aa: ASSQDLTGGPTDTQY
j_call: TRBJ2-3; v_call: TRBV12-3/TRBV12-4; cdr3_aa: ASILGQTSTDTQY
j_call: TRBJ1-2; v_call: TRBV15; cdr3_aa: TTSRLLDGDGYT
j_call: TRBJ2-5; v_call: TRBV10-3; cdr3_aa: AISAARRETQY
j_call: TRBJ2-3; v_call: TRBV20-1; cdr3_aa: SATRIGAYTDTQY
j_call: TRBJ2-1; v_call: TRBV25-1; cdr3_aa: ASSDLRTGNEQF
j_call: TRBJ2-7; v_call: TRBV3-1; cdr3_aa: ASSQLGQGYEQY
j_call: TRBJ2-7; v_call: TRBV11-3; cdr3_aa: ACSSGTSSGSYEQY
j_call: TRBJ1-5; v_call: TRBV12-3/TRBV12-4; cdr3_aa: ASSLTRIQPQH
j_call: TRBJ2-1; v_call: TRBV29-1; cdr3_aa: SVERPLAGGLRGNEQF
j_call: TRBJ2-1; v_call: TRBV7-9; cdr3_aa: ASSPDYERGGAGELF
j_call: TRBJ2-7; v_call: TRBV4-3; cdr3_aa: ASSQGGPTYEQY
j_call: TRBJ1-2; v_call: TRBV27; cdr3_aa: ASSLSQGATNGYT
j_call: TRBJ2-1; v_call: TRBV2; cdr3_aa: ASSGRAGEQF
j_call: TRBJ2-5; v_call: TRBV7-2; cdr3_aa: ASSLMGSQY
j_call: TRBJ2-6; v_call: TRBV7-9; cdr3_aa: ASSPLFSGANVLT
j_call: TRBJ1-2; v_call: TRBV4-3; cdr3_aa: ASSQVQGPYGYT
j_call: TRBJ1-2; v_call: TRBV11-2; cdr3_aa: ASSNYPLSLDYGYT
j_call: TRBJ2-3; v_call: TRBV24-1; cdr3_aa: ATSGGLGTDTQY
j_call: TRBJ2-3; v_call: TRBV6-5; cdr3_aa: ASSSLDRPYTQY
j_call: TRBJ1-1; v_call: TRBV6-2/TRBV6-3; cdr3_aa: ATHLGGTPKGAF
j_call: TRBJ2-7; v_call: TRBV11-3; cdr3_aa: ASSFGYSSLGGPYEQY
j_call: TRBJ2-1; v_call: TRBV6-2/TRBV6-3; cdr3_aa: ASSRLSGLYNEQF
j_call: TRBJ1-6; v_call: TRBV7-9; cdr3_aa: ASSSEHGSPLH
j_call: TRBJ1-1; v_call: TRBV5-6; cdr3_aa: ASSLVRETEAF
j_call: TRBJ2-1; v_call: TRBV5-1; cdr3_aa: ASRETANYNEQF
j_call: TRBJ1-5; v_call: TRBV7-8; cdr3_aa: ASSPNFVGYFQH
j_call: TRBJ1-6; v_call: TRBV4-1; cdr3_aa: ASSHEGAGSPLH
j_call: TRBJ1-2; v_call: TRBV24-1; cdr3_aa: ATSDGTGSHYGYT
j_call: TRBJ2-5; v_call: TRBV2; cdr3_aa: ASRRQLQETQY
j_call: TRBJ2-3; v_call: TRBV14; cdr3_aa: ASSQIGVGDTQY
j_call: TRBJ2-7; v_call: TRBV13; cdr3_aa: ASSLWRYVQY
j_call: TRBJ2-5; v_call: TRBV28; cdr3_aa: ASTESRSNQETQY
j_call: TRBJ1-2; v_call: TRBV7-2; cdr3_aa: ASSWGLTGKGYT
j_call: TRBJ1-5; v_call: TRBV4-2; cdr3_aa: ASSQDNQPQH
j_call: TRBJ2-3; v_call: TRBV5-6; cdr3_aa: ASSSPGLPTDTQY
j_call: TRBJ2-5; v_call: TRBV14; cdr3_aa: ASSPYHQETQY
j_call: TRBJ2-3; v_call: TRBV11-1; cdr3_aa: ASSSGLGGITDTQY
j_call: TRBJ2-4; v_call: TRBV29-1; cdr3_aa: SVPTGSKNIQY